A single sample is the source of the 2 T cell receptor beta chains below, sequenced in a study of CD8+CD57+ T cells in acquired aplastic anemia. TCR beta VDJ and CDR3 were profiled, and genomic DNA was the template. TCRdb passed the reads through MiXCR, listing each CDR3 protein once. Among some 64,000 distinct CDR3 sequences, 55% were seen once, and the ten largest hold 2% to 2.5%. Sequencing was carried out using sorted CD4+, CD8+, or CD8+CD57+ T cells (not recorded which) from PBMCs. Receptor source: a human donor in good health, serving as a control.

The J gene is TRBJ2-7, the V gene TRBV11-2; 13 positions match TRBD2. The trim removed 5 bases at V and 6 bases at J, leaving 10 bases unmatched. The CDR3 loop spans 16 amino acids. Germline V lookup: CDR1 SGHAT, CDR2 FQNNGV. The CDR3 region is CASSPGTSGTSREQYF. In nucleotides, the CDR3 is TGTGCCAGCAGCCCCGGGACTAGCGGGACCTCGCGCGAGCAGTACTTC.

This chain connects TRBV2 to TRBJ2-5, with 9 positions matching TRBD1. V lost 5 bases, J lost 4 bases, and 5 bases stayed unmatched. Germline CDR1 is SNHLY and CDR2 is FYNNEI. The CDR3 is 14 residues long. CDR3 DNA sequence: TGTGCCAGCAGTACCGACAGGGGGGGAGAGACCCAGTACTTC. It is translated as CASSTDRGGETQYF.